Listed here is a single TCR beta chain. What it binds is not known. The data were produced by immunoSEQ multiplex PCR, yet TCRdb's version contains in-frame clones alone and is incomplete. The sample contains around 130,000 clones, more than 80% of which appear only once. The CDR3 has 13 amino acids. Trimming cost V 3 bases and J 9 bases; bases outside gene matches: 4. Per germline, CDR1 GTSNPN and CDR2 SVGIG (reference sequence). The entry originates in a study of T cell responses to AZD1222 COVID-19 vaccine. Study conclusions and caveats: Sampled repertoires all dated from after the peak T cell response. CD4 TCRs associated with vaccination spanned spike, dominating at 160-218 and 743-854. The study found Spike-specific TCR breadth and depth rose after two AZD1222 doses.

The chain uses TRBV30 and TRBJ2-1; 11 nucleotides align to TRBD2. The source of this sequence is an adult who received the MenACWY meningococcal vaccine as a control. The specimen was peripheral blood, collected 28 days after the second dose of the MenACWY control vaccine. The CDR3 region is CAWRGGTSGEQFF. In DNA form, the CDR3 reads TGTGCCTGGAGAGGTGGGACTAGCGGTGAGCAGTTCTTC. Full variable domain (remainder filled in from reference TRBV30 and TRBJ2-1): SQTIHQWPATLVQPVGSPLSLECTVEGTSNPNLYWYRQAAGRGLQLLFYSVGIGQISSEVPQNLSASRPQDRQFILSSKKLLLSDSGFYLCAWRGGTSGEQFFGPGTRLTVL.